Below, 6 T cell receptor beta chains from the same sample are listed, as sequenced in a study of CD8+ T cells in alopecia areata. RNA extraction and reverse transcription yielded cDNA as sequencing template. Assay: immunoSEQ multiplex PCR; the TCRdb copy retains only in-frame clones and omits some. Here the sample spans about 160,000 clones, roughly 50% being singletons. The specimen sequenced was CD4+ T cells sorted from blood. These receptors came from a human donor with alopecia areata.

The V gene is TRBV29-1, the J gene TRBJ1-1, with 8 positions matching TRBD1. The CDR3 covers 14 residues. Trimming cost V 2 bases and J 4 bases; bases outside gene matches: 6. Germline V gene data show CDR1 as SQVTM and CDR2 as ANQGSEA. The CDR3 DNA reads TGCAGCGTTGAAAAACGGCAGGGGGCCACTGAAGCTTTCTTT. It yields the protein CSVEKRQGATEAFF.

V and J are TRBV28 and TRBJ2-7, with TRBD1 matching over 12 bases. Looked up from germline, CDR1 is MDHEN and CDR2 is SYDVKM. The V segment lost 8 bases and the J segment 2 bases; nucleotides outside the gene matches: 10. The CDR3 extends over 16 amino acids. CDR3 in amino acids: CASPPAGTGGTYEQYF. In DNA, the CDR3 is TGTGCCAGCCCTCCCGCCGGGACAGGGGGCACCTACGAGCAGTACTTC.

The sample holds many counts of this clone. This chain connects TRBV7-9 to TRBJ1-1, with a weak D call TRBD1 (5 bases). Trimming shortened V by 6 bases and J by 2 bases, and 10 bases separated the two germline ends. CDR3 length: 13 residues. Germline V lookup: CDR1 SEHNR, CDR2 FQNEAQ (reference sequence). As DNA, the CDR3 is TGTGCCAGCAGTACAGGCGGTAACACTGAAGCTTTCTTT. Protein: CASSTGGNTEAFF.

The chain has TRBV29-1 and TRBJ2-3, with D maybe TRBD1 (6 bases). The CDR3 sequence is 13 residues long. V was clipped by 6 bases and J by 6 bases, with 16 bases between them. From germline, CDR1 is SQVTM and CDR2 ANQGSEA. CDR3 amino acids: CSVTRTVLDTQYF. The DNA for the CDR3 is TGCAGCGTAACCCGGACAGTTCTGGATACGCAGTATTTT.

The chain links TRBV30 to TRBJ2-3, with unresolved D. Germline V gene sequence: CDR1 GTSNPN, CDR2 SVGIG (reference sequence). V lost 2 bases, J lost 5 bases, and 5 bases lay in between. The CDR3 is 11 amino acids. CDR3 DNA sequence: TGTGCCTGGAGTCTAGGAGATACGCAGTATTTT. Encoded protein: CAWSLGDTQYF.

This clone came up a few times. This chain links TRBV30 with TRBJ2-1; no clear D gene. The CDR3 spans 14 residues. From germline, CDR1 is GTSNPN and CDR2 SVGIG (reference sequence). Trimming left V 0 bases short and J 5 bases short, with 11 bases between. CDR3 residues: CAWSVRRADNEQFF. CDR3 sequence (DNA): TGTGCCTGGAGTGTAAGACGGGCGGACAATGAGCAGTTCTTC. The variable domain in full, completed from reference TRBV30 and TRBJ2-1, reads SQTIHQWPATLVQPVGSPLSLECTVEGTSNPNLYWYRQAAGRGLQLLFYSVGIGQISSEVPQNLSASRPQDRQFILSSKKLLLSDSGFYLCAWSVRRADNEQFFGPGTRLTVL.